This TCR beta chain is from a study of T cells in localized non-small cell lung cancer. In regard to this clone: Its antigen is not known.

The method was immunoSEQ multiplex PCR; TCRdb's version includes in-frame clones alone and lacks a portion of them. Here the sample spans about 1,700 clones, roughly a third being singletons. The study's findings and limits: Uninvolved adjacent lung had the highest recorded T cell clonality, with tumor below it. Adjacent lung had a median about 60 of the 100 largest tumor clones.

Sequenced here: lung tumor tissue, sampled before any cancer treatment. The clonotype was recovered from a woman aged 40-75 years with stage II lung adenocarcinoma.

The DNA for the CDR3 is TGTGCCATCAGTGAGTCCGCTTCCGAGCAGTACTTC. It encodes CAISESASEQYF. The rearrangement joins TRBV10-3 to TRBJ2-7; D uncertain. This CDR3 contains 12 residues. CDR1 and CDR2 (germline): ENHRY, SYGVKD. V was cut by 0 bases and J by 6 bases, with 6 bases left in between.